Many counts were recorded for the clone carrying this T cell receptor beta chain. Its antigen remains unidentified. Time point denoted: patch test 1, 2 weeks after DPC sensitization. Documented treatment: therapeutic diphenylcyclopropenone sensitization with weekly scalp DPC. Investigators collected blood before applying each patch test. Using its own MiXCR run on the RACE reads, TCRdb lists one record per CDR3 protein. Of just under 350,000 distinct CDR3 sequences in the sample, roughly 6.9% were seen once. This sample is drawn from a study of human T cells and chemical hapten exposure. The overall study: Patients were given diphenylcyclopropenone on the scalp weekly across the roughly 24-week study.

Study-wide findings and caveats: TCRs exceeding a frequency of 1 in 1000 stayed unchanged under DPC sensitization.

Germline values: CDR1 LGHNA, CDR2 YSLEER. Unmatched junction bases numbered 6, after V lost 0 bases and J lost 4 bases. CDR3 length: 15 amino acids. The gene calls are TRBV4-3 and TRBJ2-7; 7 nucleotides align to TRBD2. This sequence originates from a woman aged 18-29 years with alopecia areata. Some clones in this sample may be carry-over from other donors' samples. Source: whole blood, taken in connection with sensitization to the hapten diphenylcyclopropenone (DPC). The CDR3 region has the DNA TGCGCCAGCAGCCAAGATAGCGGGCCCGGGTACGAGCAGTACTTC. This gives the protein CASSQDSGPGYEQYF.